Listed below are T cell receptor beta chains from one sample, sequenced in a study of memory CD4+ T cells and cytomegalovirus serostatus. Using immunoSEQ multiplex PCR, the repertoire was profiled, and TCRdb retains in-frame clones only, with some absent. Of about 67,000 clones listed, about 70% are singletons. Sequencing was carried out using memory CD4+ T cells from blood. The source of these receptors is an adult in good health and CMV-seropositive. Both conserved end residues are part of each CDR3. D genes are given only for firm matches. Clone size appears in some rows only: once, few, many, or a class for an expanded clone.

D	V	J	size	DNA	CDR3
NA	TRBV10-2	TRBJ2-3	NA	TGCGCCAGCAGTCAGACCCAAGATACGCAGTATTTT	CASSQTQDTQYF
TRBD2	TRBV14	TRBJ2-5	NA	TGTGCCAGCAGCAGAAAGCGGGGACAAGAGACCCAGTACTTC	CASSRKRGQETQYF
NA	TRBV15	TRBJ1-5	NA	TGTGCCACCAGCCTGCCGGGGGGGCTTGGTCAGCCCCAGCATTTT	CATSLPGGLGQPQHF
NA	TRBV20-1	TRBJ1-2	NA	TGCAGTGCTAGCGGGGGGAATGGCTACACCTTC	CSASGGNGYTF
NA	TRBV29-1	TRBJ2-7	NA	TGCAGCGCCGGGGACTACGAGCAGTACTTC	CSAGDYEQYF
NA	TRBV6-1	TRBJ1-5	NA	TGTGCCAGTAAGGACCTTAATCAGCCCCAGCATTTT	CASKDLNQPQHF
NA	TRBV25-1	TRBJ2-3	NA	TGTGCCAGCAGTGAGGGGGCTAGCACAGATACGCAGTATTTT	CASSEGASTDTQYF
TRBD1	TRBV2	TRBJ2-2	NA	TGTGCCAGCAGGGACAGGTTAGACACCGGGGAGCTGTTTTTT	CASRDRLDTGELFF
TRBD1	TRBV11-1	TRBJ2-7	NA	TGTGCCAGCAGGGGACAGGGGGAAAACGAGCAGTACTTC	CASRGQGENEQYF
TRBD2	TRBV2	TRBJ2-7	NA	TGTGCCAGCAGAGAGGGACTAGCGGGGGGGCAGGAGCAGTACTTC	CASREGLAGGQEQYF
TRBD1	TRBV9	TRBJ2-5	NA	TGTGCCAGCAGCGTAGTCCCGGACAGGGGCCGGGAGACCCAGTACTTC	CASSVVPDRGRETQYF
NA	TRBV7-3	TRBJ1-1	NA	TGTGCCAGCAGCTCGGGACCCGGCACTGAAGCTTTCTTT	CASSSGPGTEAFF
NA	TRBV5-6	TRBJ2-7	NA	TGTGCCAGCAGCCTTGGGGGTTTCTACGAGCAGTACTTC	CASSLGGFYEQYF
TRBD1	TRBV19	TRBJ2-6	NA	TGTGCCAGTAGTTATAGGGACAGGGGCGCATCTGGGGCCAACGTCCTGACTTTC	CASSYRDRGASGANVLTF
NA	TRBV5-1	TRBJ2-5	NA	TGCGCCAGCGGGGCGGAGCGCCAAGAGACCCAGTACTTC	CASGAERQETQYF
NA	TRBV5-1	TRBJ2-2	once	TGCGCCAGCAGCCCGGCGAGGGAGGCCGGGGAGCTGTTTTTT	CASSPAREAGELFF
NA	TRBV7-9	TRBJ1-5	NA	TGTGCCAGCAGCGACCCAAGGGACAATCAGCCCCAGCATTTT	CASSDPRDNQPQHF
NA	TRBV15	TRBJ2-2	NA	TGTGCCACCAGCAGAGTAAGGAGCTCCACCGGGGAGCTGTTTTTT	CATSRVRSSTGELFF
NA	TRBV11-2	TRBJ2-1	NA	TGTGCCAGCAGCTTAGGGGCAGGGCCTAACAATGAGCAGTTCTTC	CASSLGAGPNNEQFF
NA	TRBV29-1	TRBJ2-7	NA	TGCAGCGTCCAAAAGGGTGACAACTCCTACGAGCAGTACTTC	CSVQKGDNSYEQYF
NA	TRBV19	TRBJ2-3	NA	TGTGCCAGTAGTACTCAAGGGGCTGGAAGCACAGATACGCAGTATTTT	CASSTQGAGSTDTQYF
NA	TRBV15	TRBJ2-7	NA	TGTGCCACCAGCAGAGATCCCGGGGGCCTCGACGAGCAGTACTTC	CATSRDPGGLDEQYF
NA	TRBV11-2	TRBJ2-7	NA	TGTGCCAGCAGCTTAGACGCAGGGGCGCAGTACTTC	CASSLDAGAQYF
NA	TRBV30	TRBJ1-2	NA	TGTGCCTGGAGCGGGGGCTACTATGGCTACACCTTC	CAWSGGYYGYTF
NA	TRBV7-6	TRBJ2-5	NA	TGTGCCAGCACGGAGCGGGAGACCCAGTACTTC	CASTERETQYF
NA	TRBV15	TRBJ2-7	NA	TGTGCCACCAGCAGAGGTCAGTCGTCGACGGTACAGTACTTC	CATSRGQSSTVQYF
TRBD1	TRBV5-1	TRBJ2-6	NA	TGCGCCAGCAGAACAGGGGGCACTGGGGCCAACGTCCTGACTTTC	CASRTGGTGANVLTF
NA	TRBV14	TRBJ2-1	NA	TGTGCCAGCAGCGGGGCCTTCTCGACCCCCCTTTACAATGAGCAGTTCTTC	CASSGAFSTPLYNEQFF
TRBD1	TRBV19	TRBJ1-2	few	TGTGCCAGTAGTGGCTACAGGGGAGCGCATGGCTACACCTTC	CASSGYRGAHGYTF